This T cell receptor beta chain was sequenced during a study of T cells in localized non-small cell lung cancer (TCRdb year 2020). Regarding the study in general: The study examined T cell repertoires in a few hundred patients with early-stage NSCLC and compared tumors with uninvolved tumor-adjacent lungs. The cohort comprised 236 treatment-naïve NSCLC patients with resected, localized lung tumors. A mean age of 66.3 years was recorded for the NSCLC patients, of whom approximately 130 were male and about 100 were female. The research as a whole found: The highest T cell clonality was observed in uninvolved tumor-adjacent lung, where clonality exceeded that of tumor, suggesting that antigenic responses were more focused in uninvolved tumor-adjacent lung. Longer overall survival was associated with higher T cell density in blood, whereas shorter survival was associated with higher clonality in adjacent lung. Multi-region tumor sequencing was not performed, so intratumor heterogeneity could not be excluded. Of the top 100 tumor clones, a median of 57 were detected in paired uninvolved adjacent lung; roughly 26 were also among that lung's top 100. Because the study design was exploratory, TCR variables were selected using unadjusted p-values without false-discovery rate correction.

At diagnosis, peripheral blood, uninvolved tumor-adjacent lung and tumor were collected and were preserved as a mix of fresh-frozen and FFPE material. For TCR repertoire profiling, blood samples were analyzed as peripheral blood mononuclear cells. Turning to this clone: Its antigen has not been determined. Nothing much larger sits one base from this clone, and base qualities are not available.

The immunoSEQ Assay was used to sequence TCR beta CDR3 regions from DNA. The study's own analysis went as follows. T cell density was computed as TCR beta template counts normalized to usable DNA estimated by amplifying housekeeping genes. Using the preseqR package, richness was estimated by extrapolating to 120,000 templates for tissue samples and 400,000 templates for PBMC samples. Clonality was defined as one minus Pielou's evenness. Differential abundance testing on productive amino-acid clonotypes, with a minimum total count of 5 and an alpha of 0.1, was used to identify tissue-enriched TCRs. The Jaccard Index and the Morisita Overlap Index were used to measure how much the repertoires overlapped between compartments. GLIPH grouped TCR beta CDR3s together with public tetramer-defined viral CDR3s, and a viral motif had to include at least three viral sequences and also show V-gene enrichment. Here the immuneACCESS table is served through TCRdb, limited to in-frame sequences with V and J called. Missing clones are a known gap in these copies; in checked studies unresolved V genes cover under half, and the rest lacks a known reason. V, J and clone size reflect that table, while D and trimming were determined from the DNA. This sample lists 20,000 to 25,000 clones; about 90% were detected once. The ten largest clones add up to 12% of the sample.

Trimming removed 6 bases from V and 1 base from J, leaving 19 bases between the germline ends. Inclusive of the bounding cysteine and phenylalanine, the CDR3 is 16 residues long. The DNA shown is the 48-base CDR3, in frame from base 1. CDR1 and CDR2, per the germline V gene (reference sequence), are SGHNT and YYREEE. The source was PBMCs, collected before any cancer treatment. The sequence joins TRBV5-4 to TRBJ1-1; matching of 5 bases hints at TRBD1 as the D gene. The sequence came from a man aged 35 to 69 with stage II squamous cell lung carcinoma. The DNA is TGTGCCAGCACCCAGGGTATTAGGGGTGAGAACACTGAAGCTTTCTTT. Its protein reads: CASTQGIRGENTEAFF.